This T cell receptor (beta chain) emerged from a study of regulatory T cells in long-lasting Graves disease. Regarding the study as a whole: Persistent Graves' patients had lower TCR diversity than newly diagnosed ones. Persistent disease preferred TRBV28, TRBJ1-2 and TRBJ2-5; new disease, TRBV20-1 and TRBJ2-1. Persistent patients shared 2,500 to 3,000 public clonotypes among themselves. Newly diagnosed patients shared fewer, at some 970.

Sequencing libraries for TCR beta were prepared with iRepertoire HTBI primers and Arm-PCR of CDR3 regions. TCRdb ran MiXCR on the multiplex PCR reads and lists one entry per CDR3 protein. The sample lists hundreds of thousands of distinct CDR3 sequences, around 12% occurring once. The CDR3 runs 13 residues. Germline V CDR1 and CDR2: SNHLY, FYNNEI. V lost 5 bases to trimming and J lost 2 bases, with 9 bases between them. Time point meaning: newly diagnosed GD, antithyroid drugs for less than 3 months. The authors made the TCR library using RNA they extracted from PBMCs. This clonotype has at least ten counts. Antigen specificity is unknown. The sample was also reused in another study, on T cells in Graves' hyperthyroidism and ophthalmopathy. That work states: In validation, the model predicted ophthalmopathy. These predictions came a median approximately 6.5 months before onset.

This sample comprised peripheral blood mononuclear cells (PBMCs), obtained at new diagnosis, from a patient treated with antithyroid drugs. This receptor was obtained from a woman aged 25 to 39 with Graves disease. The chain uses TRBV2 and TRBJ2-5; D is ambiguous. CDR3 in DNA: TGTGCCAGCAGTTCGGGCAGACAAGAGACCCAGTACTTC. It is translated as CASSSGRQETQYF. Looking up the rest from reference TRBV2 and TRBJ2-5 gives the full variable domain: EPEVTQTPSHQVTQMGQEVILRCVPISNHLYFYWYRQILGQKVEFLVSFYNNEISEKSEIFDDQFSVERPDGSNFTLKIRSTKLEDSAMYFCASSSGRQETQYFGPGTRLLVL.